These T cell receptor beta chains were read from a single sample in a study of vaccination and CD4 T cells after COVID-19. TCRdb reprocessed the PCR reads with MiXCR, giving one entry per CDR3 protein. The repertoire holds about 39,000 distinct CDR3 sequences, with about 35% as singletons. Source: CD4+ T cells from blood, taken about 7 months after SARS-CoV-2 vaccination. The receptors here all came from a human donor who had recovered from COVID-19. Each CDR3 is given with its conserved first and last residue. A D gene is named only where the DNA matches it firmly. A clone size is listed for some rows: how often the clone was seen (once, few, many), or a class if it is expanded.

d_gene	v_gene	j_gene	abundance	CDR3aa	CDR3nt
TRBD2	TRBV6-5	TRBJ2-1	.	CASRYVAGVDEQFF	TGTGCCAGCAGATACGTAGCGGGAGTGGATGAGCAGTTCTTC
.	TRBV29-1	TRBJ2-7	.	CSVEDEVGDEQYF	TGCAGCGTTGAAGATGAAGTGGGGGACGAGCAGTACTTC
.	TRBV27	TRBJ2-4	.	CASSLYTGQNIQYF	TGTGCCAGCAGTTTGTACACAGGGCAAAACATTCAGTACTTC
TRBD1	TRBV20-1	TRBJ1-6	few	CSARLPGQGNSPLHF	TGCAGTGCTAGATTACCGGGACAGGGTAATTCACCCCTCCACTTT
TRBD2	TRBV19	TRBJ2-3	.	CASSMTSGSTDTQYF	TGTGCCAGTAGTATGACTAGCGGGAGCACAGATACGCAGTATTTT
TRBD2	TRBV6-5	TRBJ2-7	.	CASSSIASGRSSYEQYF	TGTGCCAGCAGTTCGATTGCTAGCGGGAGGAGCTCCTACGAGCAGTACTTC
TRBD1	TRBV20-1	TRBJ2-7	.	CSAANRGLYEQYF	TGCAGTGCCGCAAACAGGGGGCTCTACGAGCAGTACTTC
.	TRBV2	TRBJ2-7	.	CASSGRASSYEQYF	TGTGCCAGCAGTGGCAGGGCGAGCTCCTACGAGCAGTACTTC
.	TRBV19	TRBJ2-7	few	CASSPRGRSYEQYF	TGTGCCAGTAGTCCCCGTGGCCGCTCCTACGAGCAGTACTTC
TRBD2	TRBV7-9	TRBJ2-2	few	CASSSTPGLLNTGELFF	TGTGCCAGCAGCTCCACACCGGGACTACTGAACACCGGGGAGCTGTTTTTT
.	TRBV7-9	TRBJ1-3	.	CASSSPQERNPGNTIYF	TGTGCCAGCAGCTCCCCCCAGGAGAGGAACCCTGGAAACACCATATATTTT
TRBD2	TRBV24-1	TRBJ2-1	.	CATSDLRLAGSNEQFF	TGTGCCACCAGTGATTTACGGCTAGCGGGTTCCAATGAGCAGTTCTTC
.	TRBV5-4	TRBJ2-7	.	CASSLGGRAYEQYF	TGTGCCAGCAGCTTGGGCGGCAGGGCCTACGAGCAGTACTTC
TRBD1	TRBV7-8	TRBJ2-2	.	CASSLRDRAYTGELFF	TGTGCCAGCAGCTTAAGGGACAGGGCCTACACCGGGGAGCTGTTTTTT
TRBD1	TRBV7-3	TRBJ1-1	.	CASSADPGGTEAFF	TGTGCCAGCAGCGCTGACCCAGGGGGCACTGAAGCTTTCTTT
.	TRBV4-2	TRBJ2-7	once	CASSQEASYEQYF	TGTGCCAGCAGCCAAGAGGCCAGCTACGAGCAGTACTTC
TRBD2	TRBV20-1	TRBJ2-1	.	CSAERTGGAGYNEQFF	TGCAGTGCCGAGAGGACTGGTGGAGCGGGGTACAATGAGCAGTTCTTC
.	TRBV7-2	TRBJ1-5	.	CASSLEAGANQPQHF	TGTGCCAGCAGCTTAGAGGCAGGGGCGAATCAGCCCCAGCATTTT
TRBD2	TRBV6-1	TRBJ2-1	few	CASSVLAGYYNEQFF	TGTGCCAGCAGTGTACTAGCGGGATACTACAATGAGCAGTTCTTC
.	TRBV15	TRBJ2-1	.	CATSREDKNEQFF	TGTGCCACCAGCAGAGAGGACAAGAATGAGCAGTTCTTC
.	TRBV27	TRBJ2-1	once	CASSLRSGVYNEQFF	TGTGCCAGCAGTTTAAGGTCAGGGGTCTACAATGAGCAGTTCTTC
.	TRBV11-1	TRBJ1-1	few	CASSLPIGDPGRWAEAFF	TGTGCCAGCAGCTTACCGATTGGCGACCCAGGGAGGTGGGCTGAAGCTTTCTTT
.	TRBV15	TRBJ2-1	few	CATSKPGGYLSSYNEQFF	TGTGCCACCAGCAAACCGGGTGGCTACCTAAGCTCCTACAATGAGCAGTTCTTC
.	TRBV6-1	TRBJ2-1	.	CASRLESSATYNEQFF	TGTGCCAGCAGACTTGAATCTAGCGCTACCTACAATGAGCAGTTCTTC
TRBD2	TRBV7-2	TRBJ2-7	few	CASSSTRLAGVSEQYF	TGTGCCAGCAGCTCGACTAGACTAGCGGGAGTGAGTGAGCAGTACTTC
TRBD2	TRBV6-1	TRBJ2-1	.	CASSDTGGGYNEQFF	TGTGCCAGCAGTGATACGGGAGGCGGGTACAATGAGCAGTTCTTC
.	TRBV7-9	TRBJ2-7	medium-sized	CASSLNSGSPEQYF	TGTGCCAGCAGCTTAAACTCAGGTTCACCCGAGCAGTACTTC
TRBD2	TRBV10-2	TRBJ2-7	.	CASRETSGSLSGSYEQYF	TGCGCCAGCAGGGAGACTAGCGGGAGCCTCAGCGGGTCCTACGAGCAGTACTTC
TRBD2	TRBV20-1	TRBJ2-4	few	CSALSTSGSMAKNIQYF	TGCAGTGCCCTATCTACTAGCGGGAGTATGGCCAAAAACATTCAGTACTTC
.	TRBV2	TRBJ1-5	.	CASSVGEDYSNQPQHF	TGTGCCAGCAGTGTTGGGGAGGACTATAGCAATCAGCCCCAGCATTTT
TRBD1	TRBV6-1	TRBJ1-6	.	CASRPRGQGPDGSPLHF	TGTGCCAGCAGGCCCCGGGGACAGGGCCCAGACGGCTCACCCCTCCACTTT
.	TRBV4-3	TRBJ2-2	.	CASSHPAGELFF	TGCGCCAGCAGCCACCCGGCCGGGGAGCTGTTTTTT
TRBD2	TRBV4-1	TRBJ2-7	.	CASSRGLAGADLVEQYF	TGCGCCAGCAGCCGGGGACTAGCGGGAGCCGATTTAGTCGAGCAGTACTTC
.	TRBV10-3	TRBJ2-7	few	CAIRDRTSSAYEQYF	TGTGCCATCCGCGACAGGACTTCTTCGGCCTACGAGCAGTACTTC
TRBD2	TRBV7-6	TRBJ2-7	.	CASSLGGLAGEQYF	TGTGCCAGCAGCTTGGGGGGACTAGCGGGCGAGCAGTACTTC
.	TRBV20-1	TRBJ2-1	.	CSASVDEQFF	TGCAGTGCCTCGGTAGATGAGCAGTTCTTC
TRBD1	TRBV6-1	TRBJ1-5	.	CATRSEGAAQPQHF	TGTGCCACCAGGTCGGAGGGGGCGGCTCAGCCCCAGCATTTT
TRBD2	TRBV2	TRBJ2-7	.	CASSGLPLWWEGPYEQYF	TGTGCCAGCAGTGGACTCCCCCTGTGGTGGGAGGGACCCTACGAGCAGTACTTC
.	TRBV19	TRBJ1-1	.	CASSIPGATVAFF	TGTGCCAGTAGTATCCCCGGGGCTACGGTTGCTTTCTTT
TRBD1	TRBV6-2/TRBV6-3	TRBJ2-7	.	CASSYSSQGTGDPYEQYF	TGTGCCAGCAGTTACTCCAGCCAAGGGACAGGGGACCCCTACGAGCAGTACTTC
TRBD1	TRBV30	TRBJ2-2	.	CAWSDVLTRDRGWELFF	TGTGCCTGGAGCGATGTCCTGACCCGGGACAGGGGCTGGGAGCTGTTTTTT